What follows is one T cell receptor beta chain and its context. Its antigen is not known. These data originate in a study of T cell responses to AZD1222 COVID-19 vaccine. Study-wide results and limits: The peak T cell response came first, and repertoires were sampled only after it.

CDR3 length equals 13 residues. V shed 11 bases and J shed 2 bases, with 15 bases lying between them. CDR1 MNHEY and CDR2 SVGAGI come from the germline V gene. This table comes from immunoSEQ multiplex PCR, and its TCRdb copy is limited to in-frame clones, with some not included. This table has about 73,000 clones, around three quarters appearing once. The chain carries TRBV6-5 and TRBJ1-2; D is unresolved. This sequence was found in an adult who received the AZD1222 COVID-19 vaccine. Sequencing was performed on peripheral blood, taken 28 days after the second AZD1222 dose. In nucleotides, the CDR3 is TGTGCCGGACTCGTCGAGGGAAACTATGGCTACACCTTC. Translating it yields CAGLVEGNYGYTF.